The rows below give T cell receptor beta chains drawn from one sample of a study of T cells after posttransplantation cyclophosphamide. Using immunoSEQ multiplex PCR, the repertoire was profiled, and TCRdb retains in-frame clones only, with some absent. This table holds roughly 30,000 clones, 90% to 95% found once. Sequenced input: naive CD4+ T cells sorted from blood. All receptors derive from a man aged 25-45 years in good health and a related stem cell transplant donor. Each CDR3 is given with its conserved first and last residue. The D gene is left open where the match is weak. The size field is filled for only some rows; it gives once, few, many or a size class.

length: 18; size: -; D: TRBD2; V: TRBV4-2; J: TRBJ2-1; CDR3: CASSQVGGPSGVYNEQFF
length: 15; size: -; D: TRBD1; V: TRBV4-3; J: TRBJ1-6; CDR3: CASSTQGGRDSPLHF
length: 16; size: -; D: TRBD2; V: TRBV6-1; J: TRBJ2-5; CDR3: CASSEWGLADQETQYF
length: 14; size: -; D: -; V: TRBV28; J: TRBJ1-3; CDR3: CASSDSTYGNTIYF
length: 13; size: -; D: -; V: TRBV5-5; J: TRBJ1-1; CDR3: CASSLSLGTEAFF
length: 14; size: -; D: -; V: TRBV6-1; J: TRBJ2-4; CDR3: CASSVSRRGNIQYF
length: 14; size: -; D: TRBD1; V: TRBV6-5; J: TRBJ2-5; CDR3: CASSRDRVQETQYF
length: 13; size: -; D: -; V: TRBV7-2; J: TRBJ2-5; CDR3: CASSLVYRETQYF
length: 17; size: -; D: TRBD2; V: TRBV11-2; J: TRBJ2-6; CDR3: CASRSLAGGPGANVLTF
length: 14; size: -; D: TRBD1; V: TRBV27; J: TRBJ1-2; CDR3: CASSSAGGNYGYTF
length: 15; size: -; D: -; V: TRBV5-6; J: TRBJ1-2; CDR3: CASSPRITANYGYTF
length: 21; size: -; D: TRBD2; V: TRBV9; J: TRBJ2-3; CDR3: CASSATSGGALGLVGTDTQYF
length: 14; size: -; D: -; V: TRBV4-1; J: TRBJ1-2; CDR3: CASSQASGNYGYTF
length: 15; size: -; D: -; V: TRBV7-6; J: TRBJ1-3; CDR3: CASSLVGTSGNTIYF
length: 15; size: -; D: -; V: TRBV18; J: TRBJ1-1; CDR3: CASSPRQELNTEAFF
length: 16; size: -; D: -; V: TRBV9; J: TRBJ1-6; CDR3: CASSASGNLLDSPLHF
length: 15; size: -; D: TRBD1; V: TRBV7-3; J: TRBJ2-2; CDR3: CASSVTGGDTGELFF
length: 16; size: -; D: TRBD2; V: TRBV15; J: TRBJ2-7; CDR3: CATSGSLAGGSYEQYF
length: 15; size: -; D: -; V: TRBV6-5; J: TRBJ1-6; CDR3: CASRMDSSYNSPLHF
length: 15; size: -; D: -; V: TRBV2; J: TRBJ2-1; CDR3: CASSARGASYNEQFF
length: 15; size: -; D: TRBD1; V: TRBV18; J: TRBJ2-1; CDR3: CASSSDRGPHNEQFF
length: 16; size: -; D: TRBD1; V: TRBV9; J: TRBJ1-5; CDR3: CASSTNRGPSNQPQHF
length: 17; size: -; D: TRBD1; V: TRBV5-6; J: TRBJ1-6; CDR3: CASSTPGGASYNSPLHF
length: 17; size: -; D: -; V: TRBV5-6; J: TRBJ1-3; CDR3: CASSDVAGFGSGNTIYF
length: 15; size: -; D: -; V: TRBV6-5; J: TRBJ1-6; CDR3: CASSYPRGTGSPLHF
length: 16; size: -; D: TRBD1; V: TRBV6-5; J: TRBJ1-3; CDR3: CASSYSRGRAGNTIYF
length: 15; size: -; D: -; V: TRBV11-1; J: TRBJ1-5; CDR3: CASSGGEGDGQPQHF
length: 16; size: -; D: -; V: TRBV5-6; J: TRBJ2-7; CDR3: CASSLSGAIFSYEQYF
length: 17; size: -; D: TRBD2; V: TRBV7-3; J: TRBJ2-3; CDR3: CASSQLAGGAFADTQYF
length: 14; size: once; D: TRBD2; V: TRBV2; J: TRBJ2-5; CDR3: CASSRTSGFGTQYF
length: 15; size: -; D: -; V: TRBV9; J: TRBJ1-2; CDR3: CASTTNTGPFYGYTF
length: 18; size: -; D: -; V: TRBV11-2; J: TRBJ2-1; CDR3: CASSSLRVRGVSYNEQFF
length: 15; size: -; D: TRBD2; V: TRBV7-2; J: TRBJ2-5; CDR3: CASSPRTSGVETQYF
length: 13; size: -; D: TRBD1; V: TRBV9; J: TRBJ2-1; CDR3: CASSAQGYNEQFF
length: 15; size: -; D: -; V: TRBV7-6; J: TRBJ1-5; CDR3: CASSSGTGAGQPQHF
length: 14; size: -; D: -; V: TRBV5-1; J: TRBJ2-7; CDR3: CASSLGAGINEQYF
length: 16; size: -; D: TRBD2; V: TRBV9; J: TRBJ2-2; CDR3: CASSVVAGGNTGELFF
length: 16; size: -; D: -; V: TRBV6-5; J: TRBJ1-5; CDR3: CASSLAGGGRGQPQHF
length: 16; size: -; D: TRBD1; V: TRBV9; J: TRBJ2-2; CDR3: CASSARQGGNTGELFF
length: 12; size: -; D: -; V: TRBV7-8; J: TRBJ2-2; CDR3: CASSLYTGELFF
length: 16; size: once; D: TRBD2; V: TRBV5-1; J: TRBJ2-1; CDR3: CASSFGQGLAVNEQFF
length: 14; size: -; D: -; V: TRBV7-3; J: TRBJ2-3; CDR3: CASRVNAGTDTQYF
length: 15; size: -; D: -; V: TRBV5-1; J: TRBJ1-6; CDR3: CASSLGGDPNSPLHF
length: 15; size: -; D: TRBD1; V: TRBV7-9; J: TRBJ2-7; CDR3: CASSLVGQGIHEQYF
length: 13; size: -; D: TRBD1; V: TRBV19; J: TRBJ1-1; CDR3: CASRPDRVTEAFF
length: 12; size: -; D: TRBD1; V: TRBV5-1; J: TRBJ1-1; CDR3: CASSLGQGEAFF
length: 15; size: once; D: -; V: TRBV28; J: TRBJ1-3; CDR3: CASSLLVGAGNTIYF